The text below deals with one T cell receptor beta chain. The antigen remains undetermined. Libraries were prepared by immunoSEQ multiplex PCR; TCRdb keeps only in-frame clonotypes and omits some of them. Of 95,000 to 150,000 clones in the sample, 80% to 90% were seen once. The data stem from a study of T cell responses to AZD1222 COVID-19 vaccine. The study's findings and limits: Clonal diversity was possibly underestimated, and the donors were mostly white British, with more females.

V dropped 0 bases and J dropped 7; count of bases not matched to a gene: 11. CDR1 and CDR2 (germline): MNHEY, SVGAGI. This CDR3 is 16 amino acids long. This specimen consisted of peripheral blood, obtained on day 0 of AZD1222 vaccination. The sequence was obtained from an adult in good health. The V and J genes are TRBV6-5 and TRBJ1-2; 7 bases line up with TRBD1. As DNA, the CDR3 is TGTGCCAGCAGTTACTCCCCTACTCGACAGGGCTCTGGCTACACCTTC. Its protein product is CASSYSPTRQGSGYTF.